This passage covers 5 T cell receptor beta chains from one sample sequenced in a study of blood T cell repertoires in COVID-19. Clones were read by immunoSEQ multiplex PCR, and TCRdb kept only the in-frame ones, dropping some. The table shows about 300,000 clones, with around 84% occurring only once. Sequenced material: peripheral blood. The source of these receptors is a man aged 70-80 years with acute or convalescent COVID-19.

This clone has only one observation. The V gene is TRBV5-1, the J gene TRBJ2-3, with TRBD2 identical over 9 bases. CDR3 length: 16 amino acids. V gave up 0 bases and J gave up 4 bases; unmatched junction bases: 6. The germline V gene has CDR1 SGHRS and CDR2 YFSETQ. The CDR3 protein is CASSLGTSDGSDTQYF. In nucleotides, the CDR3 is TGCGCCAGCAGCTTGGGGACTAGCGATGGTTCAGATACGCAGTATTTT.

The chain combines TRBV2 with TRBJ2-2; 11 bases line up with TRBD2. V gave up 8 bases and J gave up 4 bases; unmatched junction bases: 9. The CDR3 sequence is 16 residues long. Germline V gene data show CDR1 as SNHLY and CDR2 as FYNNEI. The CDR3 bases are TGTGCCAGCGTGGTAGCGGGAGGGCTGGGCACCGGGGAGCTGTTTTTT. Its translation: CASVVAGGLGTGELFF.

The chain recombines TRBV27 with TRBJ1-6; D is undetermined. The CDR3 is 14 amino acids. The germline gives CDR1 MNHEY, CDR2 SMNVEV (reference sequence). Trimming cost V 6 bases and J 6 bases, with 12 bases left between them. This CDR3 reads CASRRGSGNSPLHF. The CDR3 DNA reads TGTGCCAGCAGACGGGGATCCGGTAATTCACCCCTCCACTTT.

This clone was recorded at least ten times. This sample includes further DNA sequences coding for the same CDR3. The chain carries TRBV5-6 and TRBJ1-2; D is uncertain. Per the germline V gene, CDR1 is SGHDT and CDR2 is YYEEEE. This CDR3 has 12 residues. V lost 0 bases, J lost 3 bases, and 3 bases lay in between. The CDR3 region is CASSLADYGYTF. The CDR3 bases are TGTGCCAGCAGCTTGGCGGACTATGGCTACACCTTC.

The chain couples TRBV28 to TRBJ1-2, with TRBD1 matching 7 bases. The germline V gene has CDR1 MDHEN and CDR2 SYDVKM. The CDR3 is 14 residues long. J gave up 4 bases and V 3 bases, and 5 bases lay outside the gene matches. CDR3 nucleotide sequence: TGTGCCAGCAGTTTCGCGGCAGGGGGCTATGGCTACACCTTC. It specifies CASSFAAGGYGYTF.